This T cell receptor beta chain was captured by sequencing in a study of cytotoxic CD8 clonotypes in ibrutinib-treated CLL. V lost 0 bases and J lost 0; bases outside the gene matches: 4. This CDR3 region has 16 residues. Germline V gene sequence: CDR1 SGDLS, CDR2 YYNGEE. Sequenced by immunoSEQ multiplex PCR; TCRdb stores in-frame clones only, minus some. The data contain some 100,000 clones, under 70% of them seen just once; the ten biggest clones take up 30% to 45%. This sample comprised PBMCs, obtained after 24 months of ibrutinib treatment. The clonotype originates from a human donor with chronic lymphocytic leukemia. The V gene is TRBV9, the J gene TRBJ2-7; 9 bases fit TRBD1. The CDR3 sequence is CASSVGDRESSYEQYF. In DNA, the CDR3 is TGTGCCAGCAGCGTAGGGGACAGGGAGAGCTCCTACGAGCAGTACTTC.